This is a list of T cell receptor beta chains from one sample in a study of cytotoxic CD8 clonotypes in ibrutinib-treated CLL. The method was immunoSEQ multiplex PCR; TCRdb's version includes in-frame clones alone and lacks a portion of them. This sample carries over 200,000 clones, about four fifths of them seen once, and the ten largest clones take roughly 11%. The source material was PBMCs, sampled after 12 months of ibrutinib treatment. The receptors were sampled from a human donor with chronic lymphocytic leukemia. Each CDR3 is given with its conserved first and last residue. A D gene is named only where the DNA matches it firmly. Clone size is stated in some rows and not others, as once, few, many or a class when expanded.

j_call | v_call | d_call | clone_size | cdr3_nt | cdr3_aa
TRBJ1-5 | TRBV4-1 | - | - | TGCGCCAGCAGCCAATTAGGGGGGGTTGGCAATCAGCCCCAGCATTTT | CASSQLGGVGNQPQHF
TRBJ1-2 | TRBV6-5 | - | - | TGTGCCAGCAGTCCTAGACGGGGCTATGGCTACACCTTC | CASSPRRGYGYTF
TRBJ2-1 | TRBV5-1 | TRBD1 | - | TGCGCCAGCAGCTACCCCGGGACAGGGCGGTTCTTC | CASSYPGTGRFF
TRBJ2-7 | TRBV6-6 | - | - | TGTGCCAGCAGTTCTGGGACAACAATTCGGGAGCAGTACTTC | CASSSGTTIREQYF
TRBJ1-1 | TRBV19 | - | - | TGTGCCAGTAGTATAGGGGGAGAGATGAACACTGAAGCTTTCTTT | CASSIGGEMNTEAFF
TRBJ2-7 | TRBV10-3 | - | - | TGTGCCATCAGCGGCGGACGGGGGGCGCGGGCCTACGAGCAGTACTTC | CAISGGRGARAYEQYF
TRBJ1-2 | TRBV7-6 | - | - | TGTGCCAGCAGCCCGCCCGGGGGGGCTGGCTACACCTTC | CASSPPGGAGYTF
TRBJ1-5 | TRBV6-6 | - | - | TGTGCCAGCACCAGAAAATATAGCAATCAGCCCCAGCATTTT | CASTRKYSNQPQHF
TRBJ1-2 | TRBV7-9 | - | - | TGTGCCAGCAGCCTGACCGATAACTATGGCTACACCTTC | CASSLTDNYGYTF
TRBJ2-3 | TRBV27 | - | - | TGTGCCAGCAGTTTGATCGCAGCGGCAGATACGCAGTATTTT | CASSLIAAADTQYF
TRBJ1-6 | TRBV30 | - | - | TGTGCCTGGAGGGCAGGACTGGATAATTCACCCCTCCACTTT | CAWRAGLDNSPLHF
TRBJ2-7 | TRBV2 | - | once | TGTGCCAGCAGTCAACTGACCAGCCGGGGCTCCGAGCAGTACTTC | CASSQLTSRGSEQYF